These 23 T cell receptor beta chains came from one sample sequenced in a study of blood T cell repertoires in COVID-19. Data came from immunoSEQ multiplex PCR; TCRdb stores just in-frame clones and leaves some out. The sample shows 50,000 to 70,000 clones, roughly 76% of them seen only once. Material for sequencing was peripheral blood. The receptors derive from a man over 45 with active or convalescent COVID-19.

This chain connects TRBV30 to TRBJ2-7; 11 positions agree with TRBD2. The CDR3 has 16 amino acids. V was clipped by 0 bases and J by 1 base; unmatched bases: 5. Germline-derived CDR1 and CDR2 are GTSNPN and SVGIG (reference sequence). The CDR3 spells CAWSVRGTSGSYEQYF. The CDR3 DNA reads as TGTGCCTGGAGTGTACGAGGGACTAGCGGATCCTACGAGCAGTACTTC.

For the CDR3, the DNA is TGTGCCAGCAGTTTCAATCAGGGGCAGCCCCAGCATTTT. It specifies CASSFNQGQPQHF. The gene calls are TRBV12-3 or TRBV12-4 and TRBJ1-5; D is perhaps TRBD1 (6 bases). The CDR3 loop spans 13 amino acids. V was cut by 3 bases and J by 7 bases, with 10 bases left in between.

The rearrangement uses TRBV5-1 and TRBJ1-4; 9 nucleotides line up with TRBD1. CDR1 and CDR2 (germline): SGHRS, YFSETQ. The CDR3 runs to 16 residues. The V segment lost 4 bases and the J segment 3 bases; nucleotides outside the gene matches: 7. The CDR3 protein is CASSPGQGQANEKLFF. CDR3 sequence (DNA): TGCGCCAGCAGCCCAGGACAGGGGCAGGCTAATGAAAAACTGTTTTTT.

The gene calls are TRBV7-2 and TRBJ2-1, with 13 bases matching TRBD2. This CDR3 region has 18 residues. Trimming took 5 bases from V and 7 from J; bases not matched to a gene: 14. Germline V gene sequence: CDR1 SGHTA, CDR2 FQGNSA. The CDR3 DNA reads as TGTGCCAGCAGCCCGCCGAGGGCCGGGACTAGCGGGAAAAATGAGCAGTTCTTC. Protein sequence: CASSPPRAGTSGKNEQFF.

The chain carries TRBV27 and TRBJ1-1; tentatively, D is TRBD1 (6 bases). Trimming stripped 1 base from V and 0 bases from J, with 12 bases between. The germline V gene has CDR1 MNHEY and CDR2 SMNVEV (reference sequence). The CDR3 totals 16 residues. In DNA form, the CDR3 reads TGTGCCAGCAGTTTATTCCTAACAGGGTTGAACACTGAAGCTTTCTTT. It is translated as CASSLFLTGLNTEAFF.

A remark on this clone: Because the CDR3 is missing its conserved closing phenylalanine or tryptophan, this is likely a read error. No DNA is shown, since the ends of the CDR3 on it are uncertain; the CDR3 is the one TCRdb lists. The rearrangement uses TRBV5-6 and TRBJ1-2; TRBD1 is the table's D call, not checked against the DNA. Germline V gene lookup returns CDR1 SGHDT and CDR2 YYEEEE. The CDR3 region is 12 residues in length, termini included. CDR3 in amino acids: CASSLWDSPSNL.

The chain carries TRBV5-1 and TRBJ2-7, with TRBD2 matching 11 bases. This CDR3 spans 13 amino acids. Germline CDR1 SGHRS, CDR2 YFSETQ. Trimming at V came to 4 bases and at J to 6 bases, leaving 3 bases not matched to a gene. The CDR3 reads CASSPGLAGEQYF. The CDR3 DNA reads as TGCGCCAGCAGCCCTGGACTAGCGGGCGAGCAGTACTTC.

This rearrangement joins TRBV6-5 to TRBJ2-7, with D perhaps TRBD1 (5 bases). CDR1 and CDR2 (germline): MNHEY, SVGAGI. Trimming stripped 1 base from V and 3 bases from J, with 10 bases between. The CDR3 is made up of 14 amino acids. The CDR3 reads CASSYLGRDYEQYF. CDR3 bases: TGTGCCAGCAGTTACTTAGGCAGGGACTACGAGCAGTACTTC.

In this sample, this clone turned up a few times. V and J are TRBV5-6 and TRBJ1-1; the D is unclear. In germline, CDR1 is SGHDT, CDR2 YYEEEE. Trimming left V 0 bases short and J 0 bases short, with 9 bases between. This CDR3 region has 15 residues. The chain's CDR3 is CASSLATLLNTEAFF. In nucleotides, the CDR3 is TGTGCCAGCAGCTTGGCTACCTTACTGAACACTGAAGCTTTCTTT.

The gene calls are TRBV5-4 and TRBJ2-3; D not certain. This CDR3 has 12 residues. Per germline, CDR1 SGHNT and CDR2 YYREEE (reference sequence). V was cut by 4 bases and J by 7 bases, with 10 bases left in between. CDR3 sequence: CASSLDQNTQYF. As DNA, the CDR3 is TGTGCCAGCAGCCTAGACCAGAATACGCAGTATTTT.

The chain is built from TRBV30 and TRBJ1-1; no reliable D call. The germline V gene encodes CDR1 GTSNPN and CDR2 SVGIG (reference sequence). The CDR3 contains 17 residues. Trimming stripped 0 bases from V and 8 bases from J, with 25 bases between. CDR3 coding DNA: TGTGCCTGGAGTGTAGAGGAGGGCCCGGGCGTCGGAGTAGAAGCTTTCTTT. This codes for CAWSVEEGPGVGVEAFF.

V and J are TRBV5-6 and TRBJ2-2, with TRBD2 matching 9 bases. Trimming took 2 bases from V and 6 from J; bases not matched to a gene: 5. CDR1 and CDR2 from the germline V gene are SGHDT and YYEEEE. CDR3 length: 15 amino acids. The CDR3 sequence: CASSFLREGPGELFF. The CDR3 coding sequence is TGTGCCAGCAGCTTTTTGCGGGAGGGCCCCGGGGAGCTGTTTTTT. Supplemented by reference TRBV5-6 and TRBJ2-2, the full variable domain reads DAGVTQSPTHLIKTRGQQVTLRCSPKSGHDTVSWYQQALGQGPQFIFQYYEEEERQRGNFPDRFSGHQFPNYSSELNVNALLLGDSALYLCASSFLREGPGELFFGEGSRLTVL.

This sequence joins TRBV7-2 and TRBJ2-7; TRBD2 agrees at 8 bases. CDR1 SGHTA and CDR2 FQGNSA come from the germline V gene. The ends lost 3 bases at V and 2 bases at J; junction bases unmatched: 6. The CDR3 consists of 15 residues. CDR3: CASSLFSGNAYEQYF. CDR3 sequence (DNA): TGTGCCAGCAGCTTGTTTAGCGGGAACGCCTACGAGCAGTACTTC.

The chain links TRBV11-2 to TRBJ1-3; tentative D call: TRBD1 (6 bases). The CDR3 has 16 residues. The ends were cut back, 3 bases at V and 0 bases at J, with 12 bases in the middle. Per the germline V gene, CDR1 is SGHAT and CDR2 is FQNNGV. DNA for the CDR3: TGTGCCAGCAGCTTCGGACAGTCGCACTCTGGAAACACCATATATTTT. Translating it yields CASSFGQSHSGNTIYF.

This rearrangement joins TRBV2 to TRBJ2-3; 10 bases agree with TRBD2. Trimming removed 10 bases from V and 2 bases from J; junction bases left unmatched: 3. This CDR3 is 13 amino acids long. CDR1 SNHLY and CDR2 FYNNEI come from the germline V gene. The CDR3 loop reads CANSGGATDTQYF. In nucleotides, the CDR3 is TGTGCCAACAGCGGGGGGGCCACAGATACGCAGTATTTT.

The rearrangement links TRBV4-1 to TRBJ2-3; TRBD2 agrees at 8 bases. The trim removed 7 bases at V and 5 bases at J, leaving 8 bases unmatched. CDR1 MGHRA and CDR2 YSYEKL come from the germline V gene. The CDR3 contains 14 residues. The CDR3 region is CASTQGLVGDTQYF. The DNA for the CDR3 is TGCGCCAGCACCCAGGGACTAGTTGGAGATACGCAGTATTTT.

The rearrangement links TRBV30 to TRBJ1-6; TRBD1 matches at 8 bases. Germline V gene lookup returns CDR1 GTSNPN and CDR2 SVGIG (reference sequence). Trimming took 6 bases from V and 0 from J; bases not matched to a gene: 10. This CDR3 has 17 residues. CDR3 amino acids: CACVPGGPGSYNSPLHF. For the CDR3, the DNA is TGTGCCTGCGTCCCAGGGGGCCCCGGCTCCTATAATTCACCCCTCCACTTT.

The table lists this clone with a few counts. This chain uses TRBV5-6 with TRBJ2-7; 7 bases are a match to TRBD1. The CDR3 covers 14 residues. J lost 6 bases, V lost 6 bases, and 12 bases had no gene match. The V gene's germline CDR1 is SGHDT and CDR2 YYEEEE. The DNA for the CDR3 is TGTGCCAGCAACAGACAGGGATCGGGAAGCGAGCAGTACTTC. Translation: CASNRQGSGSEQYF.

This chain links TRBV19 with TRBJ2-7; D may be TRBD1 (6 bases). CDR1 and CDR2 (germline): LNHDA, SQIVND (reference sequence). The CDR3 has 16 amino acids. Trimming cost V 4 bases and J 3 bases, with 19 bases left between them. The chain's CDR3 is CASSTAPGTPVYEQYF. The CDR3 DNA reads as TGTGCCAGTAGTACCGCCCCCGGGACACCGGTCTACGAGCAGTACTTC. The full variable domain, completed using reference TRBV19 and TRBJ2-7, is DGGITQSPKYLFRKEGQNVTLSCEQNLNHDAMYWYRQDPGQGLRLIYYSQIVNDFQKGDIAEGYSVSREKKESFPLTVTSAQKNPTAFYLCASSTAPGTPVYEQYFGPGTRLTVT.

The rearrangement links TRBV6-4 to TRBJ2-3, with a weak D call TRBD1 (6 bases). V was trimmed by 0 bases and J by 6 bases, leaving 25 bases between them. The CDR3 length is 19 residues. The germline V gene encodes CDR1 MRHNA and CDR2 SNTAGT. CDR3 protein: CASSDSITAGGAFVDTQYF. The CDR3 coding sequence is TGTGCCAGCAGTGACTCGATAACCGCTGGGGGCGCTTTTGTGGATACGCAGTATTTT.

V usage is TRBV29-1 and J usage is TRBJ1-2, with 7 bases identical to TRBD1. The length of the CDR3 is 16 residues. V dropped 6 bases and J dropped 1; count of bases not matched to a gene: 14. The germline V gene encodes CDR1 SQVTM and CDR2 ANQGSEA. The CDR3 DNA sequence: TGCAGCGTCGGAACCCTGGGGACAGTTTTTAACTATGGCTACACCTTC. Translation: CSVGTLGTVFNYGYTF.

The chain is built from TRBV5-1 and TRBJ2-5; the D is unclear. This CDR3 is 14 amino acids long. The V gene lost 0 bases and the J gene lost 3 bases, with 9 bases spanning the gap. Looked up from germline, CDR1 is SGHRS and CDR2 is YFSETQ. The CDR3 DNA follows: TGCGCCAGCAGCTTGGGGGCAGTCGAAGAGACCCAGTACTTC. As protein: CASSLGAVEETQYF.

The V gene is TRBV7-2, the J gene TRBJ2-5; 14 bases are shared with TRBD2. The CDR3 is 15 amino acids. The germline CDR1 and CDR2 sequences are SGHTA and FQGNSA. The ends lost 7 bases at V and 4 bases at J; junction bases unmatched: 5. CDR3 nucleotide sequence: TGTGCCAGCACGGCCGGGACTAGCGGGAGAGAGACCCAGTACTTC. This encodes CASTAGTSGRETQYF.